This TCR beta chain was captured in a study of blood T cell repertoires in COVID-19. The protocol was immunoSEQ multiplex PCR, while the TCRdb copy is restricted to in-frame clones and leaves out a portion. Of approximately 60,000 clones in the sample, 65% to 85% were seen once. With 4 bases clipped from V and 6 bases from J, the junction kept 8 bases outside the gene matches. The CDR3 contains 14 residues. The germline CDR1 and CDR2 sequences are LGHNA and YNFKEQ. The source is a human donor in a cohort sampled during active COVID-19. The specimen was peripheral blood. This rearrangement joins TRBV4-2 to TRBJ2-7; 8 nucleotides match TRBD2. CDR3 protein: CASSPGGGRAEQYF. The DNA of the CDR3 is TGTGCCAGCAGCCCCGGGGGGGGAAGGGCCGAGCAGTACTTC.